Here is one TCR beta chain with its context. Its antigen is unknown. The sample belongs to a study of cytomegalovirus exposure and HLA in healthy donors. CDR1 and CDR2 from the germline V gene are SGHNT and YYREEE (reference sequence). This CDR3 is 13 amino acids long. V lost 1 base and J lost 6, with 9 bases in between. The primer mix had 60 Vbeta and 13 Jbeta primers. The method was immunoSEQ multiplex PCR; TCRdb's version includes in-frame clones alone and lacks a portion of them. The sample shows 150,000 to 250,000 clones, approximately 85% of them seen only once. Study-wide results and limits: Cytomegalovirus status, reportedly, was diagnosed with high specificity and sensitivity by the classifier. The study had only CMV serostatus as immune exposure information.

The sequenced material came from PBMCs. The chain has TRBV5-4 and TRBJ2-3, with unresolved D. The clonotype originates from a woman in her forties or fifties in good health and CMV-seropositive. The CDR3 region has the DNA TGTGCCAGCAGCTTGACTCCCGCGGATACGCAGTATTTT. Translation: CASSLTPADTQYF.